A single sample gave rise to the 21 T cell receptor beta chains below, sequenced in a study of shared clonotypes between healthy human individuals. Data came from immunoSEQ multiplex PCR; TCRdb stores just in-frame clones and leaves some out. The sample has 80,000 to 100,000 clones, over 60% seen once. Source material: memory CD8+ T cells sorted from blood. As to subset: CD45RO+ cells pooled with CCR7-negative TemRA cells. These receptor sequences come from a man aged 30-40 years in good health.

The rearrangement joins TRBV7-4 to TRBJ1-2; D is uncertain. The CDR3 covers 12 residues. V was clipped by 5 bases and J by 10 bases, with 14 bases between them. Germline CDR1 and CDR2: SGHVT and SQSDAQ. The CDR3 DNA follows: TGTGCCAGCAGCCCCCGGACGACCGTCTACACCTTC. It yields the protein CASSPRTTVYTF.

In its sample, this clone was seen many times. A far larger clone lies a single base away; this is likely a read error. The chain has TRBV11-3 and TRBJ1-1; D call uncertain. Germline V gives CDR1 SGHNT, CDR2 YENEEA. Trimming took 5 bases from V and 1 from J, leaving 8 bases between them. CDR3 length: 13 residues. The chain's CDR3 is CASSPQRNTEAFF. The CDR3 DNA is TGTGCCAGCAGCCCCCAACGGAACACTGAAGCTTTCTTT. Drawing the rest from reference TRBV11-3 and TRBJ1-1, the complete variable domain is EAGVVQSPRYKIIEKKQPVAFWCNPISGHNTLYWYLQNLGQGPELLIRYENEEAVDDSQLPKDRFSAERLKGVDSTLKIQPAELGDSAVYLCASSPQRNTEAFFGQGTRLTVV.

CDR3 in DNA: TGTGCCAGCAGCAAGCCGGGACTAGGGGTTGAGCAGTACTTC. Protein: CASSKPGLGVEQYF. V is TRBV5-4 and J is TRBJ2-7, with 8 bases identical to TRBD2. Germline V gene lookup returns CDR1 SGHNT and CDR2 YYREEE (reference sequence). This CDR3 is 14 amino acids long. V dropped 4 bases and J dropped 7; count of bases not matched to a gene: 10.

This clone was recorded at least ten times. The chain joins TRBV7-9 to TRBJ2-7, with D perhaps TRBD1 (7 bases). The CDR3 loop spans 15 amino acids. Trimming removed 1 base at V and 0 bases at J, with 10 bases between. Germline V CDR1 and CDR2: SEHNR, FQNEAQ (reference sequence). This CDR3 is CASSLVQGGSYEQYF. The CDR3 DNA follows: TGTGCCAGCAGCTTAGTTCAGGGGGGCTCCTACGAGCAGTACTTC.

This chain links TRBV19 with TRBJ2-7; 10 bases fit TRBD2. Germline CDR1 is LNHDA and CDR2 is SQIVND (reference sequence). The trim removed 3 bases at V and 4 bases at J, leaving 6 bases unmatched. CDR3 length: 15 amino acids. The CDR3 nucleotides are TGTGCCAGTAGTATCCGTGCTAGCGGGAGATACGAGCAGTACTTC. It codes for CASSIRASGRYEQYF.

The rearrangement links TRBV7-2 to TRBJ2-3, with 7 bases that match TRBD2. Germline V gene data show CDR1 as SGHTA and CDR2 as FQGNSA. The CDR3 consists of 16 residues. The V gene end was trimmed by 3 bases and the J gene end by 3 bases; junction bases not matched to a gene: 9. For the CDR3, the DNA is TGTGCCAGCAGCTTGCGGTCTGCGGGAGCTACAGATACGCAGTATTTT. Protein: CASSLRSAGATDTQYF.

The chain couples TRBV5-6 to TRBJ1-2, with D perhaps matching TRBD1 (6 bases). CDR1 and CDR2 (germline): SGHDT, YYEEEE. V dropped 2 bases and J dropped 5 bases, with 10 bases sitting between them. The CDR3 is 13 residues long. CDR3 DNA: TGTGCCAGCAGCTTTGAGGGGGAGTATGGCTACACCTTC. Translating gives CASSFEGEYGYTF.

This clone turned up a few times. The CDR3 DNA reads TGTGCCATCCGGGCCATTAACACCGGGGAGCTGTTTTTT. Protein: CAIRAINTGELFF. This chain links TRBV10-3 with TRBJ2-2, with D unclear. V gave up 8 bases and J gave up 2 bases, with 9 bases separating them. The CDR3 has 13 residues. The germline V gene encodes CDR1 ENHRY and CDR2 SYGVKD.

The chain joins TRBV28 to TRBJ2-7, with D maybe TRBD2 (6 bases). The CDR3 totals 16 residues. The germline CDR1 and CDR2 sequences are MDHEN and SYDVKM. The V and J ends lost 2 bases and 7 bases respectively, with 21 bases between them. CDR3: CASSLRWDSVTDEQYF. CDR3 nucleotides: TGTGCCAGCAGTTTACGCTGGGACTCGGTAACCGATGAGCAGTACTTC.

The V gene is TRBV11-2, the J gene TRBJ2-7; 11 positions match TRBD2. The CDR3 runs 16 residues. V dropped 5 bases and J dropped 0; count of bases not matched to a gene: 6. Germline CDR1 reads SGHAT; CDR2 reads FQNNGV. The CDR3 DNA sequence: TGTGCCAGCAGCCCCGGGACTAGCGGAGGCTCCTACGAGCAGTACTTC. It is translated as CASSPGTSGGSYEQYF.

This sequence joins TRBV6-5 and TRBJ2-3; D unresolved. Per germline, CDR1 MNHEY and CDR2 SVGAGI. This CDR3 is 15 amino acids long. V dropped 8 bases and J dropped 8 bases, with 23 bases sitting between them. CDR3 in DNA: TGTGCCAGCTCTACCGGGCCCTCGCCCTTGAGTACGCAGTATTTT. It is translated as CASSTGPSPLSTQYF.

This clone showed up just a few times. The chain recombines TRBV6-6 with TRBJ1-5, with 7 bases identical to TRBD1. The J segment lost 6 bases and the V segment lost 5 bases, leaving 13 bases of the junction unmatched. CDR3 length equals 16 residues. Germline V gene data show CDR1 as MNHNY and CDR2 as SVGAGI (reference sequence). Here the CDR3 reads CASSTTNRGVRQPQHF. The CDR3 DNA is TGTGCCAGCAGTACTACTAACAGGGGTGTGCGTCAGCCCCAGCATTTT.

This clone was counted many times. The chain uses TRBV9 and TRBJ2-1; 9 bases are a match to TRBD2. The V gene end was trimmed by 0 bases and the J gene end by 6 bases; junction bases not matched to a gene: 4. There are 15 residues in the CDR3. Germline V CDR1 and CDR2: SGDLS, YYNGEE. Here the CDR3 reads CASSVDSGSLNEQFF. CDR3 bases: TGTGCCAGCAGCGTAGATAGCGGGAGTCTCAATGAGCAGTTCTTC. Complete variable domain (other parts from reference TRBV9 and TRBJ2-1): DSGVTQTPKHLITATGQRVTLRCSPRSGDLSVYWYQQSLDQGLQFLIQYYNGEERAKGNILERFSAQQFPDLHSELNLSSLELGDSALYFCASSVDSGSLNEQFFGPGTRLTVL.

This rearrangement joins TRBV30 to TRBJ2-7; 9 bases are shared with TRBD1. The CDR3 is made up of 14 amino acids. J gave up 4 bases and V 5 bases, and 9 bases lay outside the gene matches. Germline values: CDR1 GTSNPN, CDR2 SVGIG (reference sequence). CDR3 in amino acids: CAWHPGTGTYEQYF. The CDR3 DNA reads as TGTGCCTGGCACCCCGGGACAGGGACATACGAGCAGTACTTC. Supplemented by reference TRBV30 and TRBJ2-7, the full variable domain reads SQTIHQWPATLVQPVGSPLSLECTVEGTSNPNLYWYRQAAGRGLQLLFYSVGIGQISSEVPQNLSASRPQDRQFILSSKKLLLSDSGFYLCAWHPGTGTYEQYFGPGTRLTVT.

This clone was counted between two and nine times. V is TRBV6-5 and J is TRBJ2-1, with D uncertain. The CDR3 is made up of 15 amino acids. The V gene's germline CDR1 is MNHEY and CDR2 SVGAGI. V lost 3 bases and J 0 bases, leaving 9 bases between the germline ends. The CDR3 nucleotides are TGTGCCAGCAGTTATGGGCAAAACTCCTACAATGAGCAGTTCTTC. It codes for CASSYGQNSYNEQFF.

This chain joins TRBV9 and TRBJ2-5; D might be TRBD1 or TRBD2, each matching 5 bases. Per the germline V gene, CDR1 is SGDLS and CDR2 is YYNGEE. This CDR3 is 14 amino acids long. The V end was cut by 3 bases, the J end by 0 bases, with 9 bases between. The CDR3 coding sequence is TGTGCCAGCAGCGCTTGGGGGTACCAAGAGACCCAGTACTTC. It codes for CASSAWGYQETQYF. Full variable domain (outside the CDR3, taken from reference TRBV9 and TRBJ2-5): DSGVTQTPKHLITATGQRVTLRCSPRSGDLSVYWYQQSLDQGLQFLIQYYNGEERAKGNILERFSAQQFPDLHSELNLSSLELGDSALYFCASSAWGYQETQYFGPGTRLLVL.

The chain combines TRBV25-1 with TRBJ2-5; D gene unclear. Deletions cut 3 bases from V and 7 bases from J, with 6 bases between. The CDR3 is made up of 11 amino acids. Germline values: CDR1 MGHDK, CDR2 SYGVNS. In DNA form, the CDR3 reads TGTGCCAGCAGTGACTCTCGGACCCAGTACTTC. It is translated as CASSDSRTQYF.

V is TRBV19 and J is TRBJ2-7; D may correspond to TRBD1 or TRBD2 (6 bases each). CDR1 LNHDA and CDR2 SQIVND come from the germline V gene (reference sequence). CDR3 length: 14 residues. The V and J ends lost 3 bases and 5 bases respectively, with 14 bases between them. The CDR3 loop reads CASSIWGAQNEQYF. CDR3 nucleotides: TGTGCCAGTAGTATCTGGGGGGCGCAAAACGAGCAGTACTTC.

Written as DNA, the CDR3 is TGTGCCAGCAGCCATAACAGGGTTCGAAGGGACACCGGGGAGCTGTTTTTT. This encodes CASSHNRVRRDTGELFF. This chain uses TRBV14 with TRBJ2-2, with D possibly TRBD1 on 6 matching bases. CDR1 SGHDN and CDR2 FVKESK come from the germline V gene. The CDR3 covers 17 residues. Trimming took 3 bases from V and 3 from J, leaving 17 bases between them.

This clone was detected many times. For the CDR3, the DNA is TGTGCCAGCAGTGTGGGAATAAGGACACTCGGCGAGCAGTACTTC. It is translated as CASSVGIRTLGEQYF. The chain couples TRBV25-1 to TRBJ2-7; D is perhaps TRBD1 (5 bases). Germline CDR1 is MGHDK and CDR2 is SYGVNS. The CDR3 is 15 residues long. Trimming cost V 4 bases and J 6 bases, with 19 bases left between them.

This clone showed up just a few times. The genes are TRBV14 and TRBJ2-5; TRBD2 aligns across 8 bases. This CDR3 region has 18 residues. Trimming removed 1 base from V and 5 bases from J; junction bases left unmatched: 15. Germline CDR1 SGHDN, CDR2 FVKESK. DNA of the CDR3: TGTGCCAGCAGCCAAGGGCTTTTGGCGGGAGGCCTTCGGGAGACCCAGTACTTC. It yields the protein CASSQGLLAGGLRETQYF.